The clone carrying this T cell receptor (beta chain) was found a few times. Its antigen is unknown. TCRdb fed the RT-PCR reads into MiXCR, producing one record per CDR3 protein. Among 500,000 to 600,000 distinct CDR3 sequences listed, about 15% were seen once. These data are taken from a study of response to subunit inactivated influenza vaccine. Study-wide points: Each seasonal influenza vaccination recruits few new T cells, the authors suggested.

Germline assignment: CDR1 SGHVS and CDR2 FQNEAQ. This CDR3 comprises 13 residues. The ends lost 4 bases at V and 8 bases at J; junction bases unmatched: 5. The receptor comes from a man aged 50 to 75 who received an inactivated influenza vaccine. This specimen was CD4+ T cells sorted from PBMCs, taken less than 30 months after vaccination. This chain joins TRBV7-8 and TRBJ1-1; 9 bases are a match to TRBD1. CDR3 loop: CASSWDRAGEAFF. The DNA of the CDR3 is TGTGCCAGCAGCTGGGACAGGGCGGGGGAAGCTTTCTTT.